This TCR beta chain was documented in a study of circulating CD8 cells and anti-PD-1 response in melanoma (dated by TCRdb to 2018 to 2021). For the wider study: Nivolumab was administered to patients intravenously at 3 mg/kg every 2 weeks. The melanoma cohort had around 13 patients, seven of whom got anti-PD-1 as first-line therapy, while the other six had previously had targeted therapy or immunotherapy. Patients with complete or partial responses were classified as responders; those with stable or progressive disease (RECIST v1.1) as non-responders. A total of around eleven melanoma patients were included in the TCR repertoire analysis, 4 of them responders and 7 non-responders. On on-treatment samples, PD-1 was detected using a biotinylated anti-human IgG4 antibody. Overall study outcomes, separate from this receptor: Because tumor material could not be accessed, tumor reactivity was instead assessed with peptide assays on expanded sorted subsets. Experiments were generally performed without replicates because of limited material. Repertoires were largely private between subsets, with under 7% of TRB clonotypes shared at M1; sharing was highest between DPOS and TIGIT. Only baseline and M1 samples, drawn from a small cohort with few responders, went into the published TCR repertoire comparisons. The cohort mixed treatment-naive and previously treated patients, which the authors noted could influence results. The highest diversity was observed in the DNEG repertoire, similar and higher clonality was shown by the PD-1 and DPOS repertoires, and the lowest diversity was found in the TIGIT repertoires.

A BD FACSAria II cell sorter was used to sort four subsets, defined by PD-1 and/or TIGIT, from live CD3+CD8+TCRalphabeta+ cells. To characterize relevance to anti-PD-1 therapy response, circulating CD8 T cells were sorted into four subsets based on PD-1 and TIGIT expression. Both TCR alpha and TCR beta chains were sequenced from each sorted CD8 T-cell subset. Peripheral blood was collected before the first anti-PD-1 injection, after two injections and after four injections. PBMCs were immediately isolated by Ficoll gradient centrifugation. Until use, PBMCs were kept cryopreserved in liquid nitrogen in RPMI containing roughly 20% FCS and roughly 9.4% DMSO. After thawing, PBMCs were stained with a viability dye plus antibodies against CD3, CD8alpha, TCRalphabeta, PD-1 and TIGIT. Total RNA was extracted with the RNeasy Kit, and every sample reached a RIN above 7. The CDR3 sequence holds 14 residues, the cysteine and phenylalanine included. The retained sequence is limited to the CDR3, 42 bases, with the frame set at the first base. CDR1 SGHTA and CDR2 FQGTGA are derived from the germline V gene. V lost 6 bases and J lost 4 bases, and the count of bases not matched to a germline gene is 7.

These reads were obtained on a NextSeq 500. TCR libraries were prepared from around 15 ng of total RNA with the QIAseq Immune Repertoire RNA Library Kit, Human TCR Panel. TCR libraries were sequenced on an Illumina NextSeq with a Mid Output V2 kit, and asymmetric 261x41 paired-end reads were used. Each TCR library was diluted to 4 nM, pooled, denatured and loaded at roughly 0.99 pM. In the source study's methods: TCR FASTQ files were processed in the QIAGEN GeneGlobe Data Analysis Center, and downstream analysis was performed in R 3.5.2. Clonality was calculated as one minus the Shannon entropy normalized by the log of the number of unique productive sequences. For each subset, Fisher exact tests at 5% FDR were used to find TRA or TRB clonotypes whose abundance differed between baseline and M1. Differentially abundant clonotypes were grouped as emerging, expanding, contracting or non-expanding/contracting. Morisita's overlap index was used to measure repertoire overlap between patients. TCRdb reprocessed the public reads (quality trimming at Q25 with fastp, clone calling with MiXCR) and kept in-frame beta chains. CDR3 protein duplicates are merged, each entry listing the most common genes and DNA. TCRdb, not the authors, supplied the V and J calls. The sample table shows over a thousand distinct CDR3 sequences, and less than 9% are seen once. 15% to 20% of the sample is taken by the ten largest.

This clonotype is classified as large (0.1 to 1%). Its antigen is unknown. No base quality information exists; no much larger clone differs at one position. This sequence was found in a human donor with melanoma. The chain is made from TRBV7-3 and TRBJ2-5; 8 bases in the middle match TRBD2. Here the sequenced sample was CD8+ T cells from PBMCs, taken at baseline or after one month of anti-PD-1 therapy (not recorded which). The CDR3 sequence is CASSPAGAGETQYF. The nucleotide sequence reads TGTGCCAGCAGTCCAGCGGGAGCCGGAGAGACCCAGTACTTC.